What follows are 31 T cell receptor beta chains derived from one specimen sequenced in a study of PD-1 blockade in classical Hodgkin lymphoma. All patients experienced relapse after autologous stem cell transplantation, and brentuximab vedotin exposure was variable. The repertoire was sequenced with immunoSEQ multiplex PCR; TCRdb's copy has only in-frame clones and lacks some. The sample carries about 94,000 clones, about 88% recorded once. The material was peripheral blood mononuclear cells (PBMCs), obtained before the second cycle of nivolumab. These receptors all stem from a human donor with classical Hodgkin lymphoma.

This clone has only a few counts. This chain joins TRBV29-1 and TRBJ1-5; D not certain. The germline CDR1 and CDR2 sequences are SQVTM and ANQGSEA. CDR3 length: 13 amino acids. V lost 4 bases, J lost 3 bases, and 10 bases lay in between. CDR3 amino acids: CSVVQHPNQPQHF. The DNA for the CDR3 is TGCAGCGTTGTTCAACACCCCAATCAGCCCCAGCATTTT.

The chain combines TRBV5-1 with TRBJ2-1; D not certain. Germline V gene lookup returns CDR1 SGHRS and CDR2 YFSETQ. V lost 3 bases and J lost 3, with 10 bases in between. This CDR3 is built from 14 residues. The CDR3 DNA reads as TGCGCCAGCAGCTCCCCGATTAACTACAATGAGCAGTTCTTC. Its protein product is CASSSPINYNEQFF.

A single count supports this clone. CDR3 nucleotides: TGTGCCAGTAAAGGTCCGACAGAAGATAGCAATCAGCCCCAGCATTTT. Residues: CASKGPTEDSNQPQHF. The chain joins TRBV19 to TRBJ1-5; D possibly corresponds to TRBD1 (5 bases). The CDR3 has 16 amino acids. Trimming took 7 bases from V and 0 from J, leaving 16 bases between them. Germline V gene data show CDR1 as LNHDA and CDR2 as SQIVND (reference sequence).

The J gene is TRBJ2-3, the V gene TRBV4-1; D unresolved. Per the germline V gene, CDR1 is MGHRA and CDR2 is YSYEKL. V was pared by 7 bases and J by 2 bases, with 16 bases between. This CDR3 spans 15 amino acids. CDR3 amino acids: CASNSYAAATDTQYF. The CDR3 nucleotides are TGCGCCAGCAACAGTTACGCCGCGGCCACAGATACGCAGTATTTT.

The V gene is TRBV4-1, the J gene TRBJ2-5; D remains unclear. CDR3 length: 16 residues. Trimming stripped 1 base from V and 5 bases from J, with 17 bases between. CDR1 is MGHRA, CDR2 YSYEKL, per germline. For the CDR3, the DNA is TGCGCCAGCAGCCAAGGAAATGCCCTCTCGGTGGAGACCCAGTACTTC. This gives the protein CASSQGNALSVETQYF.

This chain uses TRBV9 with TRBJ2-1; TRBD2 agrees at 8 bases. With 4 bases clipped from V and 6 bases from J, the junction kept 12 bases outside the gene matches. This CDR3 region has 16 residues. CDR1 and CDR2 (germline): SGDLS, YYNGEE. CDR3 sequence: CASSMFSGIPGNEQFF. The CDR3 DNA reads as TGTGCCAGCAGCATGTTTAGCGGGATTCCCGGCAATGAGCAGTTCTTC.

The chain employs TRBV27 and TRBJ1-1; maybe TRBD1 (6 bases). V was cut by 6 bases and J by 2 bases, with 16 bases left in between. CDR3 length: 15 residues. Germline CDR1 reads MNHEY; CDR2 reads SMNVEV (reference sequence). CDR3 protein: CASSEDRLSNTEAFF. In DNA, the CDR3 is TGTGCCAGCAGCGAAGACAGGCTTTCCAACACTGAAGCTTTCTTT.

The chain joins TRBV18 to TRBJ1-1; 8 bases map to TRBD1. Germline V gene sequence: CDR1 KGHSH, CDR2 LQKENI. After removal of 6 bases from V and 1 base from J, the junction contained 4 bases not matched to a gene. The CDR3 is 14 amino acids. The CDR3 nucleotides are TGTGCCAGCTCTCTCAGGGGGCAGAACACTGAAGCTTTCTTT. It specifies CASSLRGQNTEAFF. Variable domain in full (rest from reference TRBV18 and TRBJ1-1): NAGVMQNPRHLVRRRGQEARLRCSPMKGHSHVYWYRQLPEEGLKFMVYLQKENIIDESGMPKERFSAEFPKEGPSILRIQQVVRGDSAAYFCASSLRGQNTEAFFGQGTRLTVV.

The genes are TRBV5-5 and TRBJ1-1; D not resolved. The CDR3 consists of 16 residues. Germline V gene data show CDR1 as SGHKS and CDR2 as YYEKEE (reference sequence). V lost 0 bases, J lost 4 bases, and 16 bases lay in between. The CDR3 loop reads CASSLAPAGMTTEAFF. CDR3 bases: TGTGCCAGCAGCTTGGCCCCAGCAGGCATGACCACTGAAGCTTTCTTT.

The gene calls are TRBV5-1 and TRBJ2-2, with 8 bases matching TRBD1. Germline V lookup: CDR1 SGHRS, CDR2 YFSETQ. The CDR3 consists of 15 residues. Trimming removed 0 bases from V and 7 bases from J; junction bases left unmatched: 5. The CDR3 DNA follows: TGCGCCAGCAGCTTGGGGGACAGGAGGGTCGGGGAGCTGTTTTTT. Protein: CASSLGDRRVGELFF.

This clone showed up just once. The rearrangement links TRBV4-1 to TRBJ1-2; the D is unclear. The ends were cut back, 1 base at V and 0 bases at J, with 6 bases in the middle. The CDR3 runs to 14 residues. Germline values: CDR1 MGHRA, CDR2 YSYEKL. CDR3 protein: CASSQGGTNYGYTF. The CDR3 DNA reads TGCGCCAGCAGCCAAGGCGGCACTAACTATGGCTACACCTTC.

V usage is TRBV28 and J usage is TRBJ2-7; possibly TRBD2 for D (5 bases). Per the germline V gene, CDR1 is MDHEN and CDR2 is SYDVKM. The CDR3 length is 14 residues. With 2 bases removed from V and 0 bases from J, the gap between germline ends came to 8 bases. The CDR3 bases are TGTGCCAGCAGTTTAATCGGGGTCTCCTACGAGCAGTACTTC. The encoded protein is CASSLIGVSYEQYF.

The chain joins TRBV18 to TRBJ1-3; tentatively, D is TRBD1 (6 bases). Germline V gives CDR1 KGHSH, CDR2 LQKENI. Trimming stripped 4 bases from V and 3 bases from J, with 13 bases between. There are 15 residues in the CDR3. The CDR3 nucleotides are TGTGCCAGCTCACTGGCGCGGGGGCGTGGAAACACCATATATTTT. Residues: CASSLARGRGNTIYF.

The CDR3 bases are TGTGCCAGCAGCTCCACCGAGGGCCGCAGGACCCAGTACTTC. It translates to CASSSTEGRRTQYF. This rearrangement joins TRBV7-2 to TRBJ2-5; TRBD2 is a possible D gene (5 bases). V was cut by 4 bases and J by 7 bases, with 16 bases left in between. CDR3 length: 14 residues. Germline V gene data show CDR1 as SGHTA and CDR2 as FQGNSA.

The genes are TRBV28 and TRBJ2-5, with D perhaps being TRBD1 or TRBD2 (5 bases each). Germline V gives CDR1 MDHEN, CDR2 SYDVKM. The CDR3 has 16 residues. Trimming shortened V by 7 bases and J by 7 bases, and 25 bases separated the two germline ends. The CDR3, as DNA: TGTGCCAGCACACGTATCCTTCCCTTAATTGGGGGGACCCAGTACTTC. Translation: CASTRILPLIGGTQYF. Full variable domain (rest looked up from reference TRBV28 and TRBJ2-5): DVKVTQSSRYLVKRTGEKVFLECVQDMDHENMFWYRQDPGLGLRLIYFSYDVKMKEKGDIPEGYSVSREKKERFSLILESASTNQTSMYLCASTRILPLIGGTQYFGPGTRLLVL.

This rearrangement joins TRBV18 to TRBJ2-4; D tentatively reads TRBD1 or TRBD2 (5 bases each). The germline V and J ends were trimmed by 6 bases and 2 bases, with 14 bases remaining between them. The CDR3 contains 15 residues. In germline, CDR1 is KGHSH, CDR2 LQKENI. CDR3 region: CASSPEGRTKNIQYF. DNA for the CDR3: TGTGCCAGCTCCCCTGAGGGGCGGACCAAAAACATTCAGTACTTC.

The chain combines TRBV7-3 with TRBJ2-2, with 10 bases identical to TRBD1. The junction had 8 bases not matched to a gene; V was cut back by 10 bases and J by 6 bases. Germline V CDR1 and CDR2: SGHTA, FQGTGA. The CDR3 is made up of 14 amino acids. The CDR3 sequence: CATSTGTGAGELFF. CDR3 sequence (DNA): TGTGCCACCTCAACCGGGACAGGGGCCGGGGAGCTGTTTTTT. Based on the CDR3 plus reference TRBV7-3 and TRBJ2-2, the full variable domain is GAGVSQTPSNKVTEKGKYVELRCDPISGHTALYWYRQSLGQGPEFLIYFQGTGAADDSGLPNDRFFAVRPEGSVSTLKIQRTERGDSAVYLCATSTGTGAGELFFGEGSRLTVL.

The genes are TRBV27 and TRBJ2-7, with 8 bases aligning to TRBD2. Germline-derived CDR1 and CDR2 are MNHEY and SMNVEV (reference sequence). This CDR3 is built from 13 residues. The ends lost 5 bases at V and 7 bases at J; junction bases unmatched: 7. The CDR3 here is CASSPRTSWEQYF. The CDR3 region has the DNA TGTGCCAGCAGTCCAAGGACTAGCTGGGAGCAGTACTTC.

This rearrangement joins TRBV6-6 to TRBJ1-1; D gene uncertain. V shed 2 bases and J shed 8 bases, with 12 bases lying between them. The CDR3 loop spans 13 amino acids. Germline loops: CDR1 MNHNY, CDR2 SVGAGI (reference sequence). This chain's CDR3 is CASSYVQAQEAFF. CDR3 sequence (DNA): TGTGCCAGCAGTTACGTCCAGGCCCAAGAAGCTTTCTTT.

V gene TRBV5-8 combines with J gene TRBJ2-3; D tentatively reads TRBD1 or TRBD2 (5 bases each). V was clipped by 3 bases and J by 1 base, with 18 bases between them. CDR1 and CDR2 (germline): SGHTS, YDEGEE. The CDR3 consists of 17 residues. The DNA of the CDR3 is TGTGCCAGCAGCTCCGAGGGAAGGGGAATAGGCACAGATACGCAGTATTTT. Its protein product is CASSSEGRGIGTDTQYF.

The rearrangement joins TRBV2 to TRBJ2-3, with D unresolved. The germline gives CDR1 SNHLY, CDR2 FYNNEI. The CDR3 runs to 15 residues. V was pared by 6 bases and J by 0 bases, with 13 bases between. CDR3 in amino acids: CASSDTLDSTDTQYF. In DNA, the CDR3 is TGTGCCAGCAGCGACACCCTAGACAGCACAGATACGCAGTATTTT.

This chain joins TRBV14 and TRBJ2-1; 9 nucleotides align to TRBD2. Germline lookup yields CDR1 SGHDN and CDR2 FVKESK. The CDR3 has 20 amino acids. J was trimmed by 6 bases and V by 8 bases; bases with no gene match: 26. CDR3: CASYRALIIAGESLCNEQFF. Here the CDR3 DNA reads TGTGCCAGCTATCGTGCTCTCATAATAGCGGGAGAGTCACTTTGCAATGAGCAGTTCTTC. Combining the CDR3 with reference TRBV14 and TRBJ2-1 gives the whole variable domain EAGVTQFPSHSVIEKGQTVTLRCDPISGHDNLYWYRRVMGKEIKFLLHFVKESKQDESGMPNNRFLAERTGGTYSTLKVQPAELEDSGVYFCASYRALIIAGESLCNEQFFGPGTRLTVL.

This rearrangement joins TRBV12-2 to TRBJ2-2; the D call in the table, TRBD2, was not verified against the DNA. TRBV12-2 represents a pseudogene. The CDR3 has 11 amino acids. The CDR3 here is CASRPAGLVFF. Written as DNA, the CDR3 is TGTGCAAGTCGCCCGGCGGGGTTGGTGTTTTTT.

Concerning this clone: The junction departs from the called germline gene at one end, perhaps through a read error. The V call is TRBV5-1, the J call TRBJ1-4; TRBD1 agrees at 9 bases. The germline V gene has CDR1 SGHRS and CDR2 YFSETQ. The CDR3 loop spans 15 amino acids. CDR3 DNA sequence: TGCGCCGGCAGCAGAGACAGGACAGGGGAGGAAAAACTGTTTTTT. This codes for CAGSRDRTGEEKLFF.

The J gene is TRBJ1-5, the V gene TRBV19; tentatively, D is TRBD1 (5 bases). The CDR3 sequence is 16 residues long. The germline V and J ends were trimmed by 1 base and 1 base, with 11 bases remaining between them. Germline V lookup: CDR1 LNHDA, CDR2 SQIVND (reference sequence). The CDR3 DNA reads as TGTGCCAGTAGTATAGGCGAATGGGGGAGCAATCAGCCCCAGCATTTT. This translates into CASSIGEWGSNQPQHF.

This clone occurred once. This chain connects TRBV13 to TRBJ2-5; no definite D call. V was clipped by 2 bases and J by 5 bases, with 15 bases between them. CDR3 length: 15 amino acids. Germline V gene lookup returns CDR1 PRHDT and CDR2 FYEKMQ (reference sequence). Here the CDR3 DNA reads TGTGCCAGCAGCTTAACTGGACCAGGCCGGGAGACCCAGTACTTC. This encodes CASSLTGPGRETQYF.

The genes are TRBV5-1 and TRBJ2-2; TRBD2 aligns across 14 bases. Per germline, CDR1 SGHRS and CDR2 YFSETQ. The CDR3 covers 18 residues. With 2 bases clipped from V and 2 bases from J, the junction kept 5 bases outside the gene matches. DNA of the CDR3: TGCGCCAGCAGCTTAGGACTAGCGGGAGGCGGTAACACCGGGGAGCTGTTTTTT. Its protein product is CASSLGLAGGGNTGELFF.

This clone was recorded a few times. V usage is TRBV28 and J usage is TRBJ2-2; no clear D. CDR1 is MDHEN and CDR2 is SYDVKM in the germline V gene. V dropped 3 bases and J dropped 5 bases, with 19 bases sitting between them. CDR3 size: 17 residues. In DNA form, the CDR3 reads TGTGCCAGCAGTTTTCGGCAGTCCTTCTTTGTTACCGGGGAGCTGTTTTTT. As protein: CASSFRQSFFVTGELFF.

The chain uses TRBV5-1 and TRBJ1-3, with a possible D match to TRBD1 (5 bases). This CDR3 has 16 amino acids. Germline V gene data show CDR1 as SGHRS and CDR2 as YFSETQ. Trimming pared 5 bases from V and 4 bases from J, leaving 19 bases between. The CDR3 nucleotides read TGCGCCAGCAGTCTTAAACCTTCCGGGGACGGAAACACCATATATTTT. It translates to CASSLKPSGDGNTIYF.

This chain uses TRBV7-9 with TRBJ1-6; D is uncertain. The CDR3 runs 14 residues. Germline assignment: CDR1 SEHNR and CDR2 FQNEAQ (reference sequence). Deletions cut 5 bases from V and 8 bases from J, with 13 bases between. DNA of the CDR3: TGTGCCAGCAGCCTCTGGGGTGCGGATTCACCCCTCCACTTT. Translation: CASSLWGADSPLHF. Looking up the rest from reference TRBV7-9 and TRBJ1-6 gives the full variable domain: DTGVSQNPRHKITKRGQNVTFRCDPISEHNRLYWYRQTLGQGPEFLTYFQNEAQLEKSRLLSDRFSAERPKGSFSTLEIQRTEQGDSAMYLCASSLWGADSPLHFGNGTRLTVT.

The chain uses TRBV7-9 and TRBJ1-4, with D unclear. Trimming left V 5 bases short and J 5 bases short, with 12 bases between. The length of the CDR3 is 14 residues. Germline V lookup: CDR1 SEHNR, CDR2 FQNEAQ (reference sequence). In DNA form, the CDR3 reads TGTGCCAGCAGCCGCACCGACATGAATGAAAAACTGTTTTTT. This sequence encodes CASSRTDMNEKLFF.